What follows is one T cell receptor beta chain and its context. This clone was recorded a few times. Its recognized antigen is unknown. No quality values exist for individual bases; no much larger clone is one base distant. The data derive from a study of cytomegalovirus exposure and HLA in healthy donors (dated by TCRdb to about 2017). For the wider study: An earlier analysis of more than 550 of the donors reported 276 Gb of sequence data and 100 million to 120 million unique TCR beta sequences obtained from roughly 180 million T cells. The study was designed to test whether signatures of past pathogen exposure could be identified by cataloging public T cell receptors. Among the roughly 370 genotyped donors, 81% belonged to the genetic ancestry cluster associated with self-reported Caucasian donors. A few DR-DQ haplotypes were handled as single units for association and clustering because linkage in the cohort was strong. Rather than drawing on any new phenotypic data, the later analysis identified candidate immune exposures from TCR beta sequences and the way those sequences occurred across donors. About 280 gigabases of sequencing data and around 85 million unique TCR sequences made up an early release that covered 640 HLA-typed donors. Both class I and class II loci were covered by HLA typing, at four-digit resolution. Donor age, sex, ethnicity and CMV serostatus were compiled together with the repertoire data. Across some 400 genotyped donors of the cohort, an average of approximately 240,000 unique TCR beta nucleotide sequences per donor were sequenced, and approximately 17% of those sequences were non-productive. Using immunosequencing, the study profiled T cell repertoires from about 610 subjects and related those repertoires to cytomegalovirus serostatus. To decide whether each TCR beta V gene segment behaved as functional or pseudogenic, an earlier analysis of approximately 590 of the donors relied on high-throughput TCR beta sequencing. Along with the roughly 670-subject first cohort, a separate validation cohort of 120 different subjects was used. All discovery cohort repertoires had been generated using a single sequencing platform. The number of typed donors differed by locus: 629-630 for A, B, C, DRB1 and DQB1; 500 to 550 for DQA1; roughly 600 for DPA1; and approximately 450 for DPB1. To predict cytomegalovirus infection status, the study brought together high-throughput TCR immunosequencing, statistical association of individual TCRs with disease status, and machine learning. Genome-wide SNP genotypes for about three fifths of the roughly 700 donors were used in a later genetic analysis, which treated that subset as a discovery cohort. A later analysis re-analyzed previously published TCR beta repertoires from roughly 600 donors and added high-resolution HLA genotyping to study TCR occurrence patterns. The investigation overall reported the following: According to a later analysis, parvovirus B19, influenza, CMV and Epstein-Barr virus appeared linked to several top co-occurrence clusters. The cohort was sequenced for TCR beta chains only, and without alpha or paired-chain data the features that could be detected were limited. Strong co-occurrence of HLA alleles, especially DR and DQ, made assigning TCR associations to individual alleles difficult. A further reported finding was that TCR beta sequences accurately predicted the HLA-A and HLA-B alleles for most subjects in the first cohort. The sequencing pipeline was judged likely to have produced a cluster of highly shared sequence variants as a technical artifact. Broadly in line with IMGT annotations, most TCR beta V segments showed up in productive rearrangements about 90% or about 30% of the time in an earlier analysis of 587 of the donors. In vitro tests confirmed that a few of the cytomegalovirus-associated TCR beta chains recognize cytomegalovirus antigens. V-gene and J-gene trimming of TCR beta chains was associated with a missense DCLRE1C variant in a later genetic analysis, and the association was replicated in an independent cohort. Across donors, most TCR sequences were observed very rarely, whereas some public TCRs were present in many individuals. A later analysis associated 17,000 or so TCR beta sequences with specific HLA alleles at a false discovery rate of 0.05. A later genetic analysis reported fewer N-insertions in productive TCRs among donors in an Asian-associated ancestry cluster than the roughly 720-donor mean. The classifier was reported to diagnose cytomegalovirus status with high specificity and sensitivity in both the original and validation cohorts. The authors suggested that the approach could potentially be generalized to other disease states and immunological phenotypes. Roughly uniform sequencing depth across donors was assumed in presence/absence analyses, although this assumption may not hold. Because HLA typing was unavailable for some donors at each locus, only the typed subset was used in association tests. Because the 87-base-pair reads could not distinguish some IMGT-functional V segments, including TRBV6-2 and TRBV6-3, those segments were excluded. Compared with equally common non-associated chains, HLA-associated TCR beta chains in a later analysis were more clonally expanded and had lower generation probabilities. Correlated functional status among segregating V segments might reflect linkage disequilibrium, but an unknown experimental factor could not be ruled out. CMV serostatus was the only immune exposure information available for the cohort. In a later analysis, the rate of TCR association differed among HLA loci, with DRB1 alleles having the most associated TCRs and HLA-C alleles having the fewest. A total of 164 TCR beta chains were listed by the study as associated with cytomegalovirus. In a later analysis, most CMV-associated TCR beta chains were found to appear HLA-restricted, with HLA associations seemingly driven largely by CMV exposure. Because counts were too low, about 17 rarely observed V segments, including chromosome 9 orphons, were excluded from the earlier analysis of 587 of the donors.

Library preparation used the immunoSEQ multiplex PCR assay. A mixture of 60 forward primers for TCR Vbeta segments and 13 reverse primers for TCR Jbeta segments was used in the multiplex PCR. The CDR3 region of rearranged TCR beta genes was amplified from genomic DNA with a multiplex PCR assay. Amplified TCR beta libraries were sequenced as 87-base-pair reads on the Illumina HiSeq System. On the study's bioinformatics: In a later analysis, tens of millions of unique TCR beta chains were counted across the 690 or so repertoires, and around 11 million of these chains were shared by at least two donors. Raw reads were error-corrected and collapsed into unique sequences by a nearest-neighbor algorithm in which closely related sequences were merged to remove PCR and sequencing errors. V, D and J gene segments were assigned by aligning CDR3 sequences to IMGT reference sequences. For a sequence to be retained, at least a six-nucleotide match to both a V gene segment and a J gene segment was required. A rearrangement counted as productive if the CDR3 had no stop codons and remained in frame with V and J, and every other rearrangement counted as non-productive. CDR3 was defined by IMGT convention, running from the second conserved V-encoded cysteine to the conserved J-encoded phenylalanine. Sequences without an unambiguous match to a single V gene segment were excluded from the earlier analysis of about 640 of the donors. An earlier analysis of over 450 of the donors classified V segments as functional when productive rearrangements were above 56.7% and as segregating when the standard deviation between donors was above 5%. A statistical classification framework was built to diagnose cytomegalovirus status from the catalog of TCR beta chain sequences. A later analysis assigned V and J genes by comparing TCR nucleotide sequences with IMGT/GENE-DB human TR gene sequences. Using the TCRdist pipeline, a later analysis assigned CDR3 sequences along with most-parsimonious VDJ recombination scenarios. A later analysis defined each TCR beta chain by its CDR3 amino acid sequence plus V-gene family, and excluded reads lacking a unique V-gene family. In a later analysis, around 650 highly shared, low-generation-probability nucleotide sequences were removed to address suspected cross-contamination and a sequencing artifact. A later analysis calculated a clonal expansion index for each public chain from normalized within-repertoire ranks of inferred template counts. Generation probabilities in a later analysis came from a VDJ recombination model fitted to out-of-frame rearrangements, and those results were checked against IGoR. In a later analysis, TCR-TCR, TCR-HLA and TCR-CMV co-occurrence was scored with hypergeometric tests, and a repertoire-size bias correction was applied to TCR pairs. In a later analysis, false discovery rates were estimated by permuting HLA or CMV assignments 20 times. In a later analysis, co-occurring TCRs were grouped using DBSCAN, and TCRdist sequence similarity was added for clustering within HLA-allele-positive subsets. Repertoires with fewer than 30,000 or more than 120,000 public chains were left out of co-occurrence clustering, as were about five repertoires with anomalous nucleotide sharing. TCRdb carries this immuneACCESS record with in-frame sequences only. Its versions omit some clonotypes, under half of them owing to an unresolved V gene in the studies checked, with the rest unexplained. Clone size and the V and J calls come from that table; the DNA yielded D and trimming. For this sample there are 99,000 or so clones; roughly 13% appear just once. The top ten hold 15% to 20% of the sample.

Unmatched junction bases come to 3, with V trimmed by 4 bases and J by 0 bases. Per the germline V gene, KGHSH is the CDR1 and LQKENI is the CDR2. The CDR3 has 15 amino acids, counting the end cysteine and phenylalanine. Only CDR3 DNA is held: 45 bases, read in frame from base 1. The cohort was made up of about 670 healthy bone marrow donors. Cohort members were all nominally healthy when sampled, although unrecorded immune exposures were likely present. The donor tested CMV seropositive, placing the donor among the 250 to 350 seropositive members of the cohort. Every donor gave a peripheral blood sample, and the peripheral blood mononuclear cells from that sample were used for TCR beta sequencing. Genomic DNA extraction from the blood cell samples was performed with the Qiagen DNeasy Blood Extraction Kit.

The origin of this receptor is a man in his forties in good health and CMV-seropositive. The sequencing input was PBMCs. This receptor chain uses TRBV18 and TRBJ1-1; 9 junctional bases match TRBD1. Here is the DNA: TGTGCCAGCTCACTGGACAGGGGAATGAACACTGAAGCTTTCTTT. It encodes CASSLDRGMNTEAFF.